This entry concerns a single TCR beta chain. Study processing details: Quantification of nucleated cells was approximated via reference gene primer amplification. TCRdb keeps only in-frame clones here, not all; method: immunoSEQ multiplex PCR. The V and J calls and clone size were taken over from that table, and D and trimming were inferred from the DNA. The repertoire holds roughly 60,000 clones, with approximately 85% as singletons. This record belongs to a study of blood T cell repertoires in COVID-19. On the study more broadly: T cells, B-cell-depleted T cells, or PBMCs provided the cDNA or gDNA that served as material.

Material for sequencing was peripheral blood. This sequence was found in a human donor in a cohort sampled during active COVID-19.

The CDR3 loop is CASRSADRETEAFF. The CDR3 nucleotides read TGTGCCAGCAGGTCCGCCGACAGGGAGACTGAAGCTTTCTTT. V is TRBV6-5 and J is TRBJ1-1, with 7 positions matching TRBD1. The CDR3 is 14 residues long. Germline V gene lookup returns CDR1 MNHEY and CDR2 SVGAGI. V trimming: 6 bases; J trimming: 5 bases; junction bases outside the gene matches: 9.